These T cell receptor beta chains were read from a single sample in a study of shared clonotypes between healthy human individuals. TCRdb's copy holds only in-frame clones and misses some; the assay was immunoSEQ multiplex PCR. The sample lists around 1,000,000 clones, 77% occurring once. The sample consisted of memory CD4+ T cells from PBMCs. These receptors were collected from a man between 18 and 29 years old in good health. Some clones in this sample may be carry-over from other donors' samples. CDR3s include the opening cysteine and the closing phenylalanine or tryptophan. A D gene is named only where the DNA matches it firmly. Only part of the rows carry a size: once, few, many, or a class if the clone is expanded.

NA,NA,TRBV6-5,TRBJ2-7,CASSPSASISYEQYF,TGTGCCAGCAGTCCCTCGGCCAGCATCTCCTACGAGCAGTACTTC
NA,NA,TRBV6-6,TRBJ2-7,CASTRWGRGNYEQYF,TGTGCCAGCACAAGATGGGGTCGGGGGAACTACGAGCAGTACTTC
TRBD2,NA,TRBV4-1,TRBJ2-3,CASSQRGDATNTDTQYF,TGCGCCAGCAGCCAACGGGGGGACGCCACAAACACAGATACGCAGTATTTT
NA,NA,TRBV11-3,TRBJ1-1,CASTQGMGTEAFF,TGTGCCAGCACCCAGGGGATGGGAACTGAAGCTTTCTTT
NA,once,TRBV27,TRBJ2-7,CASSPRSGSYEQYF,TGTGCCAGCAGTCCTCGCTCAGGCTCCTACGAGCAGTACTTC
TRBD2,NA,TRBV2,TRBJ2-3,CASNFSPLAGGRTDTQYF,TGTGCCAGCAACTTTTCCCCCCTAGCGGGAGGCCGGACAGATACGCAGTATTTT
TRBD1,few,TRBV12-5,TRBJ1-1,CASEGQPNTEAFF,TGTGCTAGCGAGGGACAGCCGAACACTGAAGCTTTCTTT
NA,NA,TRBV7-2,TRBJ2-5,CASSSYEETQYF,TGTGCCAGCAGCTCATACGAAGAGACCCAGTACTTC
TRBD1,NA,TRBV25-1,TRBJ1-4,CASSLTGGRSEKLFF,TGTGCCAGCAGCCTAACAGGGGGCCGGAGTGAAAAACTGTTTTTT
NA,NA,TRBV7-3,TRBJ2-2,CASSLLSPGELFF,TGTGCCAGCAGCTTACTCTCACCCGGGGAGCTGTTTTTT
TRBD1,NA,TRBV27,TRBJ2-7,CASSLSRRGSHYEQYF,TGTGCCAGCAGTTTATCGCGCAGGGGGTCGCACTACGAGCAGTACTTC
NA,NA,TRBV11-2,TRBJ1-4,CASSLTEKLFF,TGTGCCAGCAGCTTGACCGAAAAACTGTTTTTT
TRBD2,NA,TRBV5-6,TRBJ2-1,CASSLDRGLLYNEQFF,TGTGCCAGCAGCTTGGACCGGGGACTACTCTACAATGAGCAGTTCTTC
TRBD2,NA,TRBV7-2,TRBJ2-1,CASSLRGGAGVPDEQFF,TGTGCCAGCAGCTTAAGGGGAGGAGCGGGGGTACCCGATGAGCAGTTCTTC
NA,few,TRBV6-6,TRBJ1-3,CASSYGMNENTIYF,TGTGCCAGCAGTTACGGCATGAACGAGAACACCATATATTTT
NA,NA,TRBV2,TRBJ1-5,CASGIGQAATGQPQHF,TGTGCCAGCGGTATCGGGCAGGCCGCAACAGGGCAGCCCCAGCATTTT